This T cell receptor (beta chain) was retrieved from a study of response to subunit inactivated influenza vaccine. General study points: Each seasonal flu vaccination may recruit only limited new T cells, authors suggested.

TCRdb itself ran the RT-PCR reads through MiXCR, one entry per CDR3 protein. This table holds 150,000 or so distinct CDR3 sequences, approximately 11% found once. Notes on this clonotype: Its antigen remains unidentified.

Trimming took off 6 bases at V and 2 bases at J, with 7 bases between the two ends. Germline-derived CDR1 and CDR2 are SQVTM and ANQGSEA. The CDR3 loop spans 11 amino acids. This chain uses TRBV29-1 with TRBJ2-5, with D unresolved. The material was non-naive T cells sorted from PBMCs, obtained about 40 days after vaccination. The origin of this receptor is a man between 45 and 60 years old who received an inactivated influenza vaccine. The CDR3 here is CSVAQQETQYF. The CDR3 coding sequence is TGCAGCGTAGCCCAGCAAGAGACCCAGTACTTC.